Given below is one T cell receptor (beta chain) in context. Its target is not known. These data come from a study of T cell clonotyping in hematopoietic cell transplantation. Study-wide points: Broader posttransplant TCR repertoire diversity was predicted by graft donor and pretransplant recipient Inverse Simpson Index values. Recipient TCR diversity dropped after transplant; expanded clonotypes rose from day 30 to 180. No sorting was done, leaving CD4 and CD8 contributions mixed. At the given depth, recipient repertoires were over 95% de novo clonotypes.

Using immunoSEQ multiplex PCR, the repertoire was profiled, and TCRdb retains in-frame clones only, with some absent. In the table there are nearly 70,000 clones, over 90% of which are singletons. The length of the CDR3 is 13 residues. Trimming pared 5 bases from V and 1 base from J, leaving 5 bases between. Germline V gene data show CDR1 as SSHAT and CDR2 as FNYEAQ (reference sequence). The source material was peripheral blood mononuclear cells. This sequence joins TRBV7-7 and TRBJ2-2, with no clear D. This TCR was recovered from a man in his forties or fifties in good health. Some clones in this sample may be carry-over from other donors' samples. The CDR3 reads CASSPQNTGELFF. The DNA for the CDR3 is TGTGCCAGCAGCCCCCAGAACACCGGGGAGCTGTTTTTT.